This T cell receptor beta chain was sequenced for a study of blood T cell repertoires in COVID-19 (dated by TCRdb to 2020 to 2022). Background on the whole study: The collaborator samples originated in the United States, Italy and Spain and spanned the acute and convalescent phases of COVID-19. The dataset comprised deeply sampled blood TCRbeta repertoires from subjects exposed to, actively infected with, or recovered from COVID-19. The material from the prospective study consisted of cDNA or gDNA derived from T cells, B-cell-depleted T cells, or PBMCs. Samples came from the ongoing ImmuneRACE study (first 160 participants) plus 1,254 subjects from 6 global collaborators. HLA class I and class II types, where available, came from metadata supplied by the sample provider rather than from assay-based typing. The repertoires were made available in a free public database intended to serve as a resource for research on the immune response to SARS-CoV-2. Sample metadata almost always included a de-identified subject ID, COVID-19 status, age in years and sex.

On the study overall, not on this receptor specifically: How much clinical and demographic metadata was included differed by source and by participant, and the metadata was provided uncurated.

The immunoSEQ Assay, a bias-controlled multiplex PCR, was used to amplify TCRbeta CDR3 regions from genomic DNA. The study's processing was this. Within the assay, amplification of reference gene primers was used to estimate how many nucleated cells each sample contained. To quantify the absolute abundance of each unique TCRbeta CDR3 rearrangement, sequence reads were collapsed and filtered. For each sample, productive Simpson clonality was calculated as the square root of Simpson's diversity index across productive rearrangements. As stored in TCRdb, this immuneACCESS dataset retains in-frame rearrangements with V and J assigned. A fraction of the clones does not appear; measured against another copy, unresolved V genes explain less than half of the discrepancy, and the remainder lacks a known reason. The V and J calls and the clone size are those of that table, but D and trimming were determined from the DNA. Across this sample there are roughly 150,000 clones, with about 83% seen only once. The ten largest clones represent less than 3.5% of the sample.

This clone has just one count. Its recognized antigen is unknown. One base away there is no much larger clone; base qualities are not given. Counted from cysteine to phenylalanine, this CDR3 has 16 amino acids. The retained sequence is limited to the CDR3, 48 bases, with the frame set at the first base. Taken from the germline V gene (reference sequence), the CDR1 and CDR2 loops are MNHEY and SMNVEV. V ends up 6 bases short and J 7 bases short, with an unmatched junction base count of 11. One collaborating source in Seattle enrolled patients during active infection and followed them longitudinally through the course of disease. Collaborating institutions collected whole blood in K2EDTA tubes following their own protocols. Collaborator samples were shipped for TCRbeta analysis as frozen whole blood, isolated PBMCs, or DNA extracted from either sample type.

The receptor was derived from an elderly woman with COVID-19, enrolled during active disease. This sequence uses TRBV27 and TRBJ2-4; TRBD1 aligns with 11 central bases. Sequenced input: peripheral blood. The DNA sequence is TGTGCCAGCAGCGGACAGGGGGCTGATAGATGGAACATTCAGTACTTC. Protein translation: CASSGQGADRWNIQYF.